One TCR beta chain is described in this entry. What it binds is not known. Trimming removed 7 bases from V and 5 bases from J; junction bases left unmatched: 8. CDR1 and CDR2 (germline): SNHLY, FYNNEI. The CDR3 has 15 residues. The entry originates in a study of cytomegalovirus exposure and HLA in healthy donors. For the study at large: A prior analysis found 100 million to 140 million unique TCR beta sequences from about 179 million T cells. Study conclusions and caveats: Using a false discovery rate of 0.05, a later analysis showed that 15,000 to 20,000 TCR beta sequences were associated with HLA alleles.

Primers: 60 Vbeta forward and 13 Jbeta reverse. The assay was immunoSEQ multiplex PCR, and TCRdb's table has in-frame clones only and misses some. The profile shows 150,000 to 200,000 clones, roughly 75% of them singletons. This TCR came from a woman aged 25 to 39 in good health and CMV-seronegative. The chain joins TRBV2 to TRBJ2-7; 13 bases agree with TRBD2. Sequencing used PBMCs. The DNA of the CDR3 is TGTGCCAGCATTTCCGGGACTAGCGGGGTCCACGAGCAGTACTTC. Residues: CASISGTSGVHEQYF.